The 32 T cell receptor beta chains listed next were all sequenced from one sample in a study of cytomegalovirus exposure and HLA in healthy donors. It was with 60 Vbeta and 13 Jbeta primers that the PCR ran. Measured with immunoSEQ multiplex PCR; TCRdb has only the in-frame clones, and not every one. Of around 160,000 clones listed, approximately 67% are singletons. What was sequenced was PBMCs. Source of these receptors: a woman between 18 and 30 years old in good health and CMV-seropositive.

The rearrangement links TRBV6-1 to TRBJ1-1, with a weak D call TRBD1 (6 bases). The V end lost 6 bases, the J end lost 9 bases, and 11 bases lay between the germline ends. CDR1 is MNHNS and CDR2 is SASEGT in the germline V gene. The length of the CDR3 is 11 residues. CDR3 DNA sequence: TGTGCCAGCAGCAACAGGGAGAAAGCTTTCTTT. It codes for CASSNREKAFF.

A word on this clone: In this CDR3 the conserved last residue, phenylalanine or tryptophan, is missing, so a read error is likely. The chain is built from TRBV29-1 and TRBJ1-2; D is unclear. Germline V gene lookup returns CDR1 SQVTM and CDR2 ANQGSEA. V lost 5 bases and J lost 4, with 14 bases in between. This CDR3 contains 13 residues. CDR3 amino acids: CSVRSGRAYGYTS. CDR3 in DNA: TGCAGCGTTAGAAGCGGGCGGGCCTATGGCTACACCTCC.

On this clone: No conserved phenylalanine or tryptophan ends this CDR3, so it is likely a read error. CDR3 in DNA: TGCAGCGTTGGCCCCCAGGGGGCCTACGAGCAGTACCTC. Its translation: CSVGPQGAYEQYL. V usage is TRBV29-1 and J usage is TRBJ2-7, with TRBD1 identical over 7 bases. The CDR3 is 13 amino acids. Germline-derived CDR1 and CDR2 are SQVTM and ANQGSEA. Trimming cost V 4 bases and J 2 bases; bases outside gene matches: 5.

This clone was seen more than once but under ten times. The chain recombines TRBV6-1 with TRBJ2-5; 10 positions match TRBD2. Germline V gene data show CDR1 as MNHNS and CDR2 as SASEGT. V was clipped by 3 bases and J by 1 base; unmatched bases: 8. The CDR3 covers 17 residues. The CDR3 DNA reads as TGTGCCAGCAGTGATACGGCTAGCGGGAGCATCCAAGAGACCCAGTACTTC. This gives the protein CASSDTASGSIQETQYF.

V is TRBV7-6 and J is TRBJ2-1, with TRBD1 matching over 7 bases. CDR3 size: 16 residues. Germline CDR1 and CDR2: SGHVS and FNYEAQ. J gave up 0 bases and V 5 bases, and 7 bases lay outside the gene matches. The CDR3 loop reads CASSPTGVSSYNEQFF. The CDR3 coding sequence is TGTGCCAGCAGCCCTACAGGGGTAAGCTCCTACAATGAGCAGTTCTTC.

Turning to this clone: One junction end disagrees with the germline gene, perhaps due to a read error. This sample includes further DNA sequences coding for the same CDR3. The CDR3 region is CASSIRDTNEKLFF. DNA of the CDR3: TGCGCCAGCTCAATCCGGGACACCAACGAAAAACTGTTTTTT. V usage is TRBV18 and J usage is TRBJ1-4, with TRBD1 as a possible D gene (6 bases). The CDR3 spans 14 residues. Germline CDR1 is KGHSH and CDR2 is LQKENI.

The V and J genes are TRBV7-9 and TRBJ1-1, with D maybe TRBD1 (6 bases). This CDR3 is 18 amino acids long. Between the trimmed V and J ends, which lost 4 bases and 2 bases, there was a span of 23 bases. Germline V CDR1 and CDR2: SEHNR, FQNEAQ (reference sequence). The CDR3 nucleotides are TGTGCCAGCAGCTCATATAAAGCTAAAACAGGGATAAACACTGAAGCTTTCTTT. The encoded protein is CASSSYKAKTGINTEAFF.

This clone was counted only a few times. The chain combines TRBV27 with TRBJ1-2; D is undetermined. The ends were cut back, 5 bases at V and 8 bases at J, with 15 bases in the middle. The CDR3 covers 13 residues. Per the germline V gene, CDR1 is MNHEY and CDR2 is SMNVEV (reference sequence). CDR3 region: CASSPTTLRGYTF. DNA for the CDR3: TGTGCCAGCAGTCCCACGACTCTCCGGGGCTACACCTTC.

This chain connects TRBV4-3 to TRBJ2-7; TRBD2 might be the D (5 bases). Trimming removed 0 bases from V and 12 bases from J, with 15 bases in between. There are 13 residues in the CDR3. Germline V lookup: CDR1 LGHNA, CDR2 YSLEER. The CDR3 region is CASSQDFGGLRYF. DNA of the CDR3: TGCGCCAGCAGCCAAGACTTTGGAGGACTCCGGTACTTC.

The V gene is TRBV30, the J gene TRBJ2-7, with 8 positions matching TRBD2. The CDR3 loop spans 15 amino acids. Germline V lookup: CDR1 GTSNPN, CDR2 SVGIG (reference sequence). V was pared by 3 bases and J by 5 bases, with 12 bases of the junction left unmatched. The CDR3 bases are TGTGCCTGGAGGGGGGGAGCGGGAGCGCTCGACGAGCAGTACTTC. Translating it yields CAWRGGAGALDEQYF.

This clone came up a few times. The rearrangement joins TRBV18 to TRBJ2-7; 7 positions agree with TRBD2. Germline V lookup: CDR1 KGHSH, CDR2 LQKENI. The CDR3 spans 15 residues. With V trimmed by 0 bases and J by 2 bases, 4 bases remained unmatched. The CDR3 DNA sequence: TGTGCCAGCTCACCACCGGCGGGAGCACCCTACGAGCAGTACTTC. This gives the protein CASSPPAGAPYEQYF.

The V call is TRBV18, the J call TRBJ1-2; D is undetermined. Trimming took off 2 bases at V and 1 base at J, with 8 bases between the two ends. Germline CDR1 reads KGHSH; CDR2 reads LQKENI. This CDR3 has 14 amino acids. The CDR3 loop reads CASSPDTNNYGYTF. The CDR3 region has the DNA TGTGCCAGCTCACCAGACACCAATAACTATGGCTACACCTTC.

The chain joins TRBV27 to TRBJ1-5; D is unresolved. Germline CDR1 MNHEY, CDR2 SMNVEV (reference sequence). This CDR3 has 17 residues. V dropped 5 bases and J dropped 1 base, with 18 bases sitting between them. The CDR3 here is CASSPSGRVLSNQPQHF. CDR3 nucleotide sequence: TGTGCCAGCAGTCCCTCCGGCCGGGTTTTGAGCAATCAGCCCCAGCATTTT.

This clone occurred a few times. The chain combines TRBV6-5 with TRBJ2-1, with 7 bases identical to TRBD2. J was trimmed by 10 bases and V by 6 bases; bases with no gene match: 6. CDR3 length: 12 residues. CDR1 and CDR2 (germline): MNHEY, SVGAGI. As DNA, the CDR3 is TGTGCCAGCAGGGATGGGGGGGACGAGCAGTTCTTC. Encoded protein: CASRDGGDEQFF.

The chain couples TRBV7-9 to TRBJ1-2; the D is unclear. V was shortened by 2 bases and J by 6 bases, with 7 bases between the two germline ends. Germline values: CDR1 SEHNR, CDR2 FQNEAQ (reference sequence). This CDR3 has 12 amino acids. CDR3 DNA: TGTGCCAGCAGCTTAATCCCTAATGGCTACACCTTC. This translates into CASSLIPNGYTF.

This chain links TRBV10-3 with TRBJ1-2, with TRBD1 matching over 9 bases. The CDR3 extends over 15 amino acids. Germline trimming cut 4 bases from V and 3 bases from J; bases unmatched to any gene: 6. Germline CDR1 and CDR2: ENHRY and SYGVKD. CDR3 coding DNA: TGTGCCATCAGTGGTTTACAGGGGGCTCACTATGGCTACACCTTC. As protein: CAISGLQGAHYGYTF.

CDR3 nucleotide sequence: TGCGCCAGCAGCGCCGCAGGGGTTAACTATGGCTACACCTTC. As protein: CASSAAGVNYGYTF. The chain carries TRBV5-1 and TRBJ1-2, with D possibly TRBD1 on 6 matching bases. V lost 4 bases and J 1 base, leaving 11 bases between the germline ends. CDR1 and CDR2 from the germline V gene are SGHRS and YFSETQ. This CDR3 has 14 amino acids.

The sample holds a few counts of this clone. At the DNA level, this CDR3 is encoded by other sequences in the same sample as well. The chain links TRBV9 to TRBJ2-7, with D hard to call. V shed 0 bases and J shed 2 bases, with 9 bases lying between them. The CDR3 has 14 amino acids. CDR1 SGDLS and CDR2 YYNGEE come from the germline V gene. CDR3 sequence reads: CASSVGGGTYEQYF. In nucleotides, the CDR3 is TGTGCCAGCAGCGTAGGAGGCGGAACCTACGAGCAGTACTTC.

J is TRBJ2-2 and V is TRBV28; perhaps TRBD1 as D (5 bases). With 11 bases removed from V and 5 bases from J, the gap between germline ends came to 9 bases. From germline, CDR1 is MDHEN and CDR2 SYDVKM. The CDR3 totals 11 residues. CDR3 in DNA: TGTGCCGGTCAGGGTACCGGGGAGCTGTTTTTT. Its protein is CAGQGTGELFF.

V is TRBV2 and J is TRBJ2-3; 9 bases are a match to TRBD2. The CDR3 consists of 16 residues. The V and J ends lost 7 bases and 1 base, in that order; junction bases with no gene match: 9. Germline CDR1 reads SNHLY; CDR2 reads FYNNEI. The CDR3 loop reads CASIYSGRGGTDTQYF. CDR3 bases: TGTGCCAGCATCTATAGCGGGAGAGGGGGCACAGATACGCAGTATTTT.

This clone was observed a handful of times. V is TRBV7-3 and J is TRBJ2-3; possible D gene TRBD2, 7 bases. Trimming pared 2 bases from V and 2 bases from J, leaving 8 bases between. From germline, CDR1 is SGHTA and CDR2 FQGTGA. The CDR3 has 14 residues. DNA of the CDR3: TGTGCCAGCAGCTTAGGGGGGGCCACAGATACGCAGTATTTT. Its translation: CASSLGGATDTQYF.

DNA for the CDR3: TGTGCCAGCAACACCGGGACTGCGCGCACCGGGGAGCTGTTTTTT. Its translation is CASNTGTARTGELFF. The gene calls are TRBV27 and TRBJ2-2, with D perhaps matching TRBD2 (6 bases). Germline assignment: CDR1 MNHEY and CDR2 SMNVEV (reference sequence). V was pared by 7 bases and J by 4 bases, with 16 bases between. The CDR3 is 15 amino acids.

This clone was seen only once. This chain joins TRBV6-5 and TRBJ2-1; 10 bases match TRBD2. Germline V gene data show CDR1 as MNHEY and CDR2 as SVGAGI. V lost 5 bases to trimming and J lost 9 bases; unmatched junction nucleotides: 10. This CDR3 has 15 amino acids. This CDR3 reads CASSGLAGAVGEQFF. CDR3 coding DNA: TGTGCCAGCAGTGGCCTAGCGGGGGCTGTCGGTGAGCAGTTCTTC.

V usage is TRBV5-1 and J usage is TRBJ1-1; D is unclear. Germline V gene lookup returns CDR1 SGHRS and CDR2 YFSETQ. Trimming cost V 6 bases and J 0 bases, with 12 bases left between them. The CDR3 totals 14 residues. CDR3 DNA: TGCGCCAGCAAGCTTGGTTCTCTGAACACTGAAGCTTTCTTT. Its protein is CASKLGSLNTEAFF.

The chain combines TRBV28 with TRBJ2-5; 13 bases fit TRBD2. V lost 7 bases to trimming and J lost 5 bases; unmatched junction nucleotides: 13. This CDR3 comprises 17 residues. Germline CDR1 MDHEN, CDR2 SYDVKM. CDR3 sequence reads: CASTPEGTSGIWETQYF. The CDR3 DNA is TGTGCCAGCACCCCCGAGGGGACTAGCGGGATCTGGGAGACCCAGTACTTC.

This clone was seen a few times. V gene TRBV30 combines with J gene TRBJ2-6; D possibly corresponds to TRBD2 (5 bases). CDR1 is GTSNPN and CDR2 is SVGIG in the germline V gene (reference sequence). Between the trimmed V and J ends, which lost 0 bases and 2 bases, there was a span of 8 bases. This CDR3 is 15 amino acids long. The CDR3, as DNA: TGTGCCTGGAGTGTATCGGAGGCTGGGGCCAACGTCCTGACTTTC. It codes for CAWSVSEAGANVLTF.

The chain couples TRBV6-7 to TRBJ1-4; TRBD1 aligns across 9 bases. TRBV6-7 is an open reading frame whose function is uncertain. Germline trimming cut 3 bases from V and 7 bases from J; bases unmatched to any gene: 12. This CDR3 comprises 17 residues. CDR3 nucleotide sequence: TGTGCCAGCAGTTATCCCGGGACAGGGTTCGGGGGTGAAAAACTGTTTTTT. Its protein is CASSYPGTGFGGEKLFF.

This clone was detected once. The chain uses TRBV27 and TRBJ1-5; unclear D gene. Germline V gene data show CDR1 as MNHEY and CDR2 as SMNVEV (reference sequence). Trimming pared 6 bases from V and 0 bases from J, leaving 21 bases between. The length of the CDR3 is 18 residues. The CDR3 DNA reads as TGTGCCAGCAGCCACCTGTCTGCGGGGTTAAATAGCAATCAGCCCCAGCATTTT. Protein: CASSHLSAGLNSNQPQHF.

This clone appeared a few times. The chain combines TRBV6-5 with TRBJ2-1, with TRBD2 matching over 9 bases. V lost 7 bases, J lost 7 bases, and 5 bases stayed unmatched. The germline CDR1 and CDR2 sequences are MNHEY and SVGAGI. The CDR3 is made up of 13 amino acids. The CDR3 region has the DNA TGTGCCAGCACTAGCGGGGATGGAAATGAGCAGTTCTTC. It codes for CASTSGDGNEQFF.

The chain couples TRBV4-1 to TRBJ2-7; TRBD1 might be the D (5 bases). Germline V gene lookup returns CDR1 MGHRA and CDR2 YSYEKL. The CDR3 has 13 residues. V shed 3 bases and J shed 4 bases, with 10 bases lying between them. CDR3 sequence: CASSQGPGYEQYF. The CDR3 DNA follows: TGCGCCAGCAGCCAGGGGCCTGGATACGAGCAGTACTTC.

This CDR3 reads CASSPLAEGTDTQYF. The DNA for the CDR3 is TGTGCCAGCAGCCCACTAGCGGAGGGGACAGATACGCAGTATTTT. The V call is TRBV28, the J call TRBJ2-3; 8 nucleotides match TRBD2. Germline CDR1 reads MDHEN; CDR2 reads SYDVKM. The trim removed 6 bases at V and 3 bases at J, leaving 8 bases unmatched. The CDR3 is 15 amino acids.

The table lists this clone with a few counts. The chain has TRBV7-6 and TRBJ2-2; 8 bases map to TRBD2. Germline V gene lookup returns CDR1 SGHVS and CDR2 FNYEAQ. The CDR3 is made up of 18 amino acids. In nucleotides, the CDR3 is TGTGCGACACGTCCAACTTTCAACCCGGGACTAGAAACCGGGGAGCTGTTTTTT. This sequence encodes CATRPTFNPGLETGELFF.